This T cell receptor beta chain was profiled in a study of T cell changes during pregnancy in multiple sclerosis. Sequenced by immunoSEQ multiplex PCR; TCRdb stores in-frame clones only, minus some. The sample lists about 50,000 clones; 80% to 95% were seen once. The length of the CDR3 is 13 residues. Trimming removed 5 bases from V and 6 bases from J; junction bases left unmatched: 6. Per germline, CDR1 SGHRS and CDR2 YFSETQ. The receptor was isolated from a female donor in good health, enrolled as a control in a pregnancy study. This rearrangement joins TRBV5-1 to TRBJ1-2; 8 nucleotides match TRBD1. The sequenced sample was CD4+ T cells from peripheral blood mononuclear cells, obtained after pregnancy. The CDR3 coding sequence is TGCGCCAGCAGTTCTGGACAGGGTAATGGCTACACCTTC. Translation gives CASSSGQGNGYTF.